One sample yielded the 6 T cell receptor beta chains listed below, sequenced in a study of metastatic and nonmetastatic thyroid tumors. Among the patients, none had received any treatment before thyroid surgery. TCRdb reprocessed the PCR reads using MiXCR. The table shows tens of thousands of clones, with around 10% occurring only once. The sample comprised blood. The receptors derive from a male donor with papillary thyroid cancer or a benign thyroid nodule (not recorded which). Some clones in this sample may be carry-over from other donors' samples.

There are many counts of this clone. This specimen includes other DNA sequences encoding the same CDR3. The CDR3 DNA follows: TGTGCCAGCAGCCTGGGTGGGGCGGGAGGAGAAGAGCAGTACTTC. This codes for CASSLGGAGGEEQYF. This chain joins TRBV5-4 and TRBJ2-7; 8 nucleotides agree with TRBD2. The CDR3 contains 15 residues. V lost 4 bases, J lost 7 bases, and 13 bases stayed unmatched. Germline V gene data show CDR1 as SGHNT and CDR2 as YYREEE (reference sequence).

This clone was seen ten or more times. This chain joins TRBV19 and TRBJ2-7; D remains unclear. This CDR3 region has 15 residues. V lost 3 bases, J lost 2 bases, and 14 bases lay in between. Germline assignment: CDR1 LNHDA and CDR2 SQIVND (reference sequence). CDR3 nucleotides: TGTGCCAGTAGTATCCTCTCCTCCGGTGCCTACGAGCAGTACTTC. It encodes CASSILSSGAYEQYF. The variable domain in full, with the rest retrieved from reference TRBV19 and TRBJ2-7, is DGGITQSPKYLFRKEGQNVTLSCEQNLNHDAMYWYRQDPGQGLRLIYYSQIVNDFQKGDIAEGYSVSREKKESFPLTVTSAQKNPTAFYLCASSILSSGAYEQYFGPGTRLTVT.

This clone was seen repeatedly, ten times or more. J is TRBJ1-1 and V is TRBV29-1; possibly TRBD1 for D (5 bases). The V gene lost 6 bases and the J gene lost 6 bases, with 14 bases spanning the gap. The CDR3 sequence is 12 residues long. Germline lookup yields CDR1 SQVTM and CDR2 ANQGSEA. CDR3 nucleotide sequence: TGCAGCGTCTGGGACGACCGGGCTGAAGCTTTCTTT. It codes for CSVWDDRAEAFF.

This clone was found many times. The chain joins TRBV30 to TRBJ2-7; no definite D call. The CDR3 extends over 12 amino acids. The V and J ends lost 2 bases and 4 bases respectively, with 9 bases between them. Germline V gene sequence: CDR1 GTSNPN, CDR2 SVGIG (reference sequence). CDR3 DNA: TGTGCCTGGAGTCCAAGACCTTACGAGCAGTACTTC. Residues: CAWSPRPYEQYF.

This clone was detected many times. The CDR3 is CASSPGLAGVHEQYF. Here the CDR3 DNA reads TGTGCCAGCAGCCCGGGACTAGCGGGAGTTCACGAGCAGTACTTC. The chain employs TRBV11-1 and TRBJ2-7; 14 nucleotides align to TRBD2. There are 15 residues in the CDR3. V lost 5 bases, J lost 5 bases, and 5 bases stayed unmatched. Germline V gives CDR1 SGHAT, CDR2 FQDESV (reference sequence).

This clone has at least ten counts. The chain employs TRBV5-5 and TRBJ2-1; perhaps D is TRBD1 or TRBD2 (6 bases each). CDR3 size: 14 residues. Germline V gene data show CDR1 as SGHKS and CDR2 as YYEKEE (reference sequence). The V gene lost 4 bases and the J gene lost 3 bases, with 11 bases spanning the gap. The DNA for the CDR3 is TGTGCCAGCAGCGCCCGGGGGCTCTACAATGAGCAGTTCTTC. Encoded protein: CASSARGLYNEQFF.